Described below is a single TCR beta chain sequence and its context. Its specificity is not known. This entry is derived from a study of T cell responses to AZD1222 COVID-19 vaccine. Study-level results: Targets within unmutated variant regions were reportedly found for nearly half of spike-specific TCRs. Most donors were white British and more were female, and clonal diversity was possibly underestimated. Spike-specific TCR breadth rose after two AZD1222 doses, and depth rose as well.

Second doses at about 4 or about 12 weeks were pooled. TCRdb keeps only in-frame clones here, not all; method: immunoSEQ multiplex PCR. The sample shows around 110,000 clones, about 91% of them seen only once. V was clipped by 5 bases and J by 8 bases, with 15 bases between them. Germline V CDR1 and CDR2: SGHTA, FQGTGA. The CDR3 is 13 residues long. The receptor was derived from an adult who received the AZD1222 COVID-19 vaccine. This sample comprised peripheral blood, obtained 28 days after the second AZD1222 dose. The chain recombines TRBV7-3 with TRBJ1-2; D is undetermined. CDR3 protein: CASSPRQSGGYTF. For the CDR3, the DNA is TGTGCCAGCAGCCCAAGGCAGAGCGGCGGCTACACCTTC.